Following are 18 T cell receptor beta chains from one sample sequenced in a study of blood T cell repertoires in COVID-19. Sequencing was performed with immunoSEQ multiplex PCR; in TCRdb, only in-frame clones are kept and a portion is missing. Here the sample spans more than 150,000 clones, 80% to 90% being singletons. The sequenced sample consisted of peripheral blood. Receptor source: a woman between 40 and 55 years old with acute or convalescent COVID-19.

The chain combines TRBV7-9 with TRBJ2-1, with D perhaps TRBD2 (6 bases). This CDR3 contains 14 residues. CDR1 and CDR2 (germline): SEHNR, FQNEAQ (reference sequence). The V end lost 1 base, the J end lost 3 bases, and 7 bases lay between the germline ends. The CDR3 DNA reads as TGTGCCAGCAGCTTAGGGACTAACTACAATGAGCAGTTCTTC. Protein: CASSLGTNYNEQFF.

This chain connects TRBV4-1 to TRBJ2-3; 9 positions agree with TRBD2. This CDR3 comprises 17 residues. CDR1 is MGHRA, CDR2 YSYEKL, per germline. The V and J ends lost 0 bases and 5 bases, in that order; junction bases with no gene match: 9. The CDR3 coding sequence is TGCGCCAGCAGCCAAGATTTGGGCGGGGGGGCCTTAGATACGCAGTATTTT. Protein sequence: CASSQDLGGGALDTQYF.

The CDR3 is CAIRISLDRNTEAFF. The CDR3 bases are TGTGCCATCAGGATTTCCCTGGACAGAAACACTGAAGCTTTCTTT. The chain has TRBV10-3 and TRBJ1-1, with D perhaps matching TRBD1 (6 bases). CDR1 and CDR2 from the germline V gene are ENHRY and SYGVKD. Trimming shortened V by 6 bases and J by 2 bases, and 16 bases separated the two germline ends. This CDR3 has 15 residues.

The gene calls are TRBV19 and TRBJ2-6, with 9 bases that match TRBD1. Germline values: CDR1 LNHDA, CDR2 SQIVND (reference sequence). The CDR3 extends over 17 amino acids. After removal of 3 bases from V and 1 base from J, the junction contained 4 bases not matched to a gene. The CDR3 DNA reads TGTGCCAGTAGTATCTCGGGACAGGGTTCTGGGGCCAACGTCCTGACTTTC. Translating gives CASSISGQGSGANVLTF.

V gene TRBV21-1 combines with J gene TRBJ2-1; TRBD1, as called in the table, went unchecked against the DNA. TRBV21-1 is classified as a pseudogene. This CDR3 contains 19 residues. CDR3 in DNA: TGTGCCAGCAGCAAAGTTAGTGAGCGGCCCAGGGGCTCCTACAATGAGCAGTTCTTC. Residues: CASSKVSERPRGSYNEQFF.

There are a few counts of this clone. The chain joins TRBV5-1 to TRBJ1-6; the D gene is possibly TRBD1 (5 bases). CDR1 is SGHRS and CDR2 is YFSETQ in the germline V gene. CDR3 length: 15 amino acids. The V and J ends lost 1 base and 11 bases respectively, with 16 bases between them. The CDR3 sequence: CASSLSGQGRAPLHF. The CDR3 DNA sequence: TGCGCCAGCAGCTTGAGTGGCCAGGGTAGGGCACCCCTCCACTTT.

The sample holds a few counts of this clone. The CDR3 nucleotides read TGTGCCAGCAGTATAGGGACAGTCGGTAATTCACCCCTCCACTTT. It translates to CASSIGTVGNSPLHF. The chain uses TRBV6-5 and TRBJ1-6, with 7 nucleotides matching TRBD1. This CDR3 is 15 amino acids long. With V trimmed by 5 bases and J by 6 bases, 7 bases remained unmatched. The V gene's germline CDR1 is MNHEY and CDR2 SVGAGI.

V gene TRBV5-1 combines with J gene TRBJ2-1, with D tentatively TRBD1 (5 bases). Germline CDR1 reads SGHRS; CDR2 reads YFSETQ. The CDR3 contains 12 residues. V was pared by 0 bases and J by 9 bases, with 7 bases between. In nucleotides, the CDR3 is TGCGCCAGCAGCTTGGGACAGCTTGAGCAGTTCTTC. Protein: CASSLGQLEQFF. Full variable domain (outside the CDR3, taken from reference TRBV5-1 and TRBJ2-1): KAGVTQTPRYLIKTRGQQVTLSCSPISGHRSVSWYQQTPGQGLQFLFEYFSETQRNKGNFPGRFSGRQFSNSRSEMNVSTLELGDSALYLCASSLGQLEQFFGPGTRLTVL.

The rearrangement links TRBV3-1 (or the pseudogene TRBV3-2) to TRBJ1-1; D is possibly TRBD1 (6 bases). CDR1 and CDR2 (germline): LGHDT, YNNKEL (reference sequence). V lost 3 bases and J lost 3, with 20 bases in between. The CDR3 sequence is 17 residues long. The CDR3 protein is CASSQELGQSLDTEAFF. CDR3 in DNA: TGTGCCAGCAGCCAGGAACTTGGACAGTCCTTGGACACTGAAGCTTTCTTT.

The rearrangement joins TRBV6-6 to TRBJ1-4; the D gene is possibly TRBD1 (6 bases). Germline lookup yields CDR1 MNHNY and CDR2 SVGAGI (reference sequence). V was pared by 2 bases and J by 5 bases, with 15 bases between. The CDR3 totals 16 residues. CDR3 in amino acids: CASSYLFQGTNEKLFF. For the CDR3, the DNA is TGTGCCAGCAGTTACCTTTTTCAGGGGACGAATGAAAAACTGTTTTTT.

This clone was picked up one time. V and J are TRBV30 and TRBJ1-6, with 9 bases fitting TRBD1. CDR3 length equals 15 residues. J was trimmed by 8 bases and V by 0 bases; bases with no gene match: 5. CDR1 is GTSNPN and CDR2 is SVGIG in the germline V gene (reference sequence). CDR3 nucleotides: TGTGCCTGGAGTGTAAAAACAGGGGGCTATTCACCCCTCCACTTT. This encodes CAWSVKTGGYSPLHF.

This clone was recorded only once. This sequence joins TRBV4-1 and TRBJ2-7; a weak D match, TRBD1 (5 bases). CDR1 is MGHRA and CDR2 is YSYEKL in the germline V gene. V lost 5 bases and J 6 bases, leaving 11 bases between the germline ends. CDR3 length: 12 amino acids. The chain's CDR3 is CASSRVGPEQYF. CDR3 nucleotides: TGCGCCAGCAGCAGAGTGGGGCCCGAGCAGTACTTC.

The CDR3 region has the DNA TGCAGTGCGCCCCGGGTCAATGAGCAGTTCTTC. It translates to CSAPRVNEQFF. This sequence joins TRBV20-1 and TRBJ2-1; no reliable D call. Germline assignment: CDR1 DFQATT and CDR2 SNEGSKA (reference sequence). CDR3 size: 11 residues. V was pared by 6 bases and J by 6 bases, with 9 bases between.

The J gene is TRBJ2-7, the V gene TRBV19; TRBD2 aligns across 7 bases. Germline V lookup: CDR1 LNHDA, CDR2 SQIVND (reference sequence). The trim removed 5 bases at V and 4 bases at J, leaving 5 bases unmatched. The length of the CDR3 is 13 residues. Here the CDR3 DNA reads TGTGCCAGTAGTTCGGGGGGTTTTTACGAGCAGTACTTC. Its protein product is CASSSGGFYEQYF. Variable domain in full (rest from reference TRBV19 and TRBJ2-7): DGGITQSPKYLFRKEGQNVTLSCEQNLNHDAMYWYRQDPGQGLRLIYYSQIVNDFQKGDIAEGYSVSREKKESFPLTVTSAQKNPTAFYLCASSSGGFYEQYFGPGTRLTVT.

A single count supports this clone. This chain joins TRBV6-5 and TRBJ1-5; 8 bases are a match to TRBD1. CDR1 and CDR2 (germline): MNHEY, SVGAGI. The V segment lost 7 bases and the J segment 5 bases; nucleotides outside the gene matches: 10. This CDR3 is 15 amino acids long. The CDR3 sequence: CASTFRGPSHQPQHF. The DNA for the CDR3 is TGTGCCAGCACATTCAGGGGGCCCTCACATCAGCCCCAGCATTTT.

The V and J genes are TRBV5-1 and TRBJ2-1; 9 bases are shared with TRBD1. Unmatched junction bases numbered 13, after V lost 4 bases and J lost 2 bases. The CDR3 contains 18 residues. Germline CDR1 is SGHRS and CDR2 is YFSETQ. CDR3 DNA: TGCGCCAGCAGCCTCGGACAGGGGATAAGTATCACCTACAATGAGCAGTTCTTC. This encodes CASSLGQGISITYNEQFF.

DNA of the CDR3: TGTGCCAGCAGCCCCGGACAGGGAAGCACAGATACGCAGTATTTT. Its translation is CASSPGQGSTDTQYF. This chain links TRBV7-3 with TRBJ2-3; 8 nucleotides line up with TRBD1. This CDR3 spans 15 amino acids. V was clipped by 5 bases and J by 0 bases; unmatched bases: 4. The V gene's germline CDR1 is SGHTA and CDR2 FQGTGA.

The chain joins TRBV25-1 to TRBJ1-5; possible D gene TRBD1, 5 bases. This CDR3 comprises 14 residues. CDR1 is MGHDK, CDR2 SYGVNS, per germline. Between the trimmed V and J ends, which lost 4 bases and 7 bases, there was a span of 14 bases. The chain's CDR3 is CASSASTDGQPQHF. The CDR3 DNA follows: TGTGCCAGCAGTGCTTCGACAGATGGCCAGCCCCAGCATTTT.